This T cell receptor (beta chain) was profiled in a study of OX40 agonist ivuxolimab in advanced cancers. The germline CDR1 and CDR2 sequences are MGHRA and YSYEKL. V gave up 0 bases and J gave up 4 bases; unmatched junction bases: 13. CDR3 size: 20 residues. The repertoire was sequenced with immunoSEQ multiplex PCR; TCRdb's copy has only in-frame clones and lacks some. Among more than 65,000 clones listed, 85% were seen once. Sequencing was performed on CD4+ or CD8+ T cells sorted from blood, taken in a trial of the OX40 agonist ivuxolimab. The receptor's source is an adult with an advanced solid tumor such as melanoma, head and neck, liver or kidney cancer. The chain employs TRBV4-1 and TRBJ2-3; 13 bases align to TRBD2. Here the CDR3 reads CASSQETTSGGRPFADTQYF. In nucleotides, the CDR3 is TGCGCCAGCAGCCAAGAGACGACTAGCGGGGGGAGACCATTTGCAGATACGCAGTATTTT.